The TCR beta chain under discussion was sequenced for a study of technical replicates of blood from several donors. V lost 8 bases to trimming and J lost 2 bases, with 16 bases between them. This CDR3 comprises 15 residues. Germline CDR1 MNHEY, CDR2 SVGAGI. Method: immunoSEQ multiplex PCR; TCRdb's copy keeps in-frame clones and lacks some. The sample shows tens of thousands of clones, roughly nine tenths of them seen only once. The sequence was collected from a human donor in good health. Some clones in this sample may be carry-over from other donors' samples. The sample consisted of PBMCs. The chain has TRBV6-5 and TRBJ2-1, with no clear D. The CDR3 spells CASLETAGPYNEQFF. The CDR3 nucleotides are TGTGCCAGCTTAGAGACTGCCGGCCCCTACAATGAGCAGTTCTTC.